This is a list of T cell receptor beta chains from one sample in a study of blood T cell repertoires in COVID-19. Data came from immunoSEQ multiplex PCR; TCRdb stores just in-frame clones and leaves some out. Of about 250,000 clones in the sample, roughly 85% are singletons; the top ten hold roughly 3%. Material: peripheral blood. These receptor sequences come from a man aged 18 to 29 with active or convalescent COVID-19. Both conserved end residues are part of each CDR3. D genes are given only for firm matches.

v_gene	d_gene	j_gene	CDR3nt	CDR3aa
TRBV28	-	TRBJ1-2	TGTGCCAGCAGTCTTATTCAGGGGAGGGATGGCTACACCTTC	CASSLIQGRDGYTF
TRBV27	-	TRBJ2-1	TGTGCCAGCAGTCAACAGGGAATTCGAGCGAATGAGCAGTTCTTC	CASSQQGIRANEQFF
TRBV11-1	-	TRBJ2-1	TGTGCCAGCAGCTTAGTCGGGAACCCGGGGAATGAGCAGTTCTTC	CASSLVGNPGNEQFF
TRBV2	-	TRBJ2-3	TGTGCCAGCAGTGACTCCTCTAGCACAGATACGCAGTATTTT	CASSDSSSTDTQYF
TRBV19	TRBD2	TRBJ2-1	TGTGCCAGTAGTATAGATGGAGCGGGGTACTACAATGAGCAGTTCTTC	CASSIDGAGYYNEQFF
TRBV9	-	TRBJ2-1	TGTGCCAGCAGCGTCCGGAGGGTGGGTAATGAGCAGTTCTTC	CASSVRRVGNEQFF
TRBV30	-	TRBJ1-1	TGTGCCTGGGGGCGGAACACTGAAGCTTTCTTT	CAWGRNTEAFF
TRBV7-9	-	TRBJ1-1	TGTGCCAGCAGCCCGAGACAGTCGTCGAACACTGAAGCTTTCTTT	CASSPRQSSNTEAFF
TRBV5-1	TRBD2	TRBJ2-3	TGCGCCAGCAGCCCGGCCGTCTTAGCGGGAGGGATAGATACGCAGTATTTT	CASSPAVLAGGIDTQYF
TRBV7-6	-	TRBJ2-6	TGTGCCAGCAGCTTAGAAAAGCAGGGCCTTTCCGTAGGGGCCAACGTCCTGACTTTC	CASSLEKQGLSVGANVLTF
TRBV3-1/TRBV3-2	-	TRBJ2-7	TGTGCCAGCAGCCAAGATTTTTTAACCTACGAGCAGTACTTC	CASSQDFLTYEQYF
TRBV23-1	TRBD1	TRBJ2-7	TGCGCCAGCAGTCACACACTAGACAGGGCTCCCTACGAGCAGTACTTC	CASSHTLDRAPYEQYF
TRBV20-1	-	TRBJ1-3	TGCAGTGGAGGGCATGGAAACACCATATATTTT	CSGGHGNTIYF